This passage covers 27 T cell receptor beta chains from one sample sequenced in a study of blood T cell repertoires in COVID-19. Only in-frame clones appear in the TCRdb table, and some are missing; sequencing was by immunoSEQ multiplex PCR. In the table there are about 430,000 clones, around nine tenths of which are singletons. Input material: PBMCs or T cells enriched from blood (not recorded which). The receptor set was obtained from a woman aged 18 to 35 who had been exposed to COVID-19.

The CDR3 region is CASSYVRNDEQYF. The CDR3 bases are TGTGCCAGCAGTTACGTGAGAAATGACGAGCAGTACTTC. This chain joins TRBV6-6 and TRBJ2-7; D unresolved. Germline loops: CDR1 MNHNY, CDR2 SVGAGI (reference sequence). This CDR3 is built from 13 residues. Trimming left V 2 bases short and J 5 bases short, with 10 bases between.

V usage is TRBV6-5 and J usage is TRBJ2-7, with D perhaps matching TRBD2 (5 bases). Germline CDR1 is MNHEY and CDR2 is SVGAGI. The CDR3 runs 15 residues. Trimming stripped 4 bases from V and 0 bases from J, with 13 bases between. The DNA of the CDR3 is TGTGCCAGCAGTTCCCCAGCGGTGAGCTCCTACGAGCAGTACTTC. It specifies CASSSPAVSSYEQYF.

The V call is TRBV10-1, the J call TRBJ2-3; D may be TRBD2 (6 bases). The CDR3 has 12 amino acids. Trimming took 0 bases from V and 8 from J, leaving 6 bases between them. CDR1 and CDR2 from the germline V gene are WNHNN and SYGVQD (reference sequence). CDR3 region: CASSESGGTQYF. CDR3 nucleotide sequence: TGCGCCAGCAGTGAGTCGGGGGGTACGCAGTATTTT.

The chain is built from TRBV2 and TRBJ2-1; 10 nucleotides align to TRBD2. Per the germline V gene, CDR1 is SNHLY and CDR2 is FYNNEI. This CDR3 has 17 amino acids. V was clipped by 2 bases and J by 0 bases; unmatched bases: 4. In nucleotides, the CDR3 is TGTGCCAGCAGTGAATTTCCTAGCGGGAGCTCCTACAATGAGCAGTTCTTC. Its translation: CASSEFPSGSSYNEQFF.

The chain recombines TRBV19 with TRBJ1-1; D call uncertain. The length of the CDR3 is 16 residues. V was trimmed by 2 bases and J by 5 bases, leaving 18 bases between them. Germline V gene data show CDR1 as LNHDA and CDR2 as SQIVND (reference sequence). CDR3 sequence: CASSIPSATRETEAFF. The CDR3 DNA reads as TGTGCCAGTAGTATACCCTCGGCGACAAGAGAAACTGAAGCTTTCTTT.

Remarks on this clone: The identical CDR3 is also encoded by other nucleotide sequences in the sample. The V call is TRBV28, the J call TRBJ1-3, with TRBD1 as a possible D gene (6 bases). CDR1 MDHEN and CDR2 SYDVKM come from the germline V gene. The CDR3 spans 14 residues. V was clipped by 3 bases and J by 4 bases, with 10 bases between them. The CDR3: CASSFQGTGNTIYF. The CDR3 nucleotides are TGTGCCAGCAGTTTTCAGGGGACAGGAAACACCATATATTTT.

The chain uses TRBV27 and TRBJ2-7; possible D gene TRBD2, 6 bases. This CDR3 is built from 16 residues. V was clipped by 0 bases and J by 3 bases, with 15 bases between them. Germline V gene sequence: CDR1 MNHEY, CDR2 SMNVEV (reference sequence). This CDR3 reads CASSLSPSERYYEQYF. In DNA, the CDR3 is TGTGCCAGCAGTTTATCTCCTAGCGAGAGATACTACGAGCAGTACTTC.

The genes are TRBV25-1 and TRBJ1-5, with D unclear. V gave up 4 bases and J gave up 2 bases, with 9 bases separating them. The V gene's germline CDR1 is MGHDK and CDR2 SYGVNS. CDR3 length: 14 amino acids. In DNA, the CDR3 is TGTGCCAGCAGTGCGGCGGGAGGCAATCAGCCCCAGCATTTT. The encoded protein is CASSAAGGNQPQHF.

This chain joins TRBV28 and TRBJ2-1; 8 bases match TRBD2. V gave up 3 bases and J gave up 9 bases; unmatched junction bases: 7. The CDR3 is 14 residues long. CDR1 is MDHEN and CDR2 is SYDVKM in the germline V gene. CDR3 bases: TGTGCCAGCAGTTTGCAAGCGGGGGTAATTGAGCAGTTCTTC. Its translation is CASSLQAGVIEQFF.

This clone was observed once. V and J are TRBV28 and TRBJ2-2; 7 bases fit TRBD1. Germline-derived CDR1 and CDR2 are MDHEN and SYDVKM. The CDR3 consists of 16 residues. The V and J ends lost 2 bases and 4 bases, in that order; junction bases with no gene match: 7. CDR3 DNA: TGTGCCAGCAGTTTAGGTGGGACAGCAATCACCGGGGAGCTGTTTTTT. Protein sequence: CASSLGGTAITGELFF.

This rearrangement joins TRBV29-1 to TRBJ2-7, with TRBD2 identical over 13 bases. Trimming removed 7 bases from V and 1 base from J; junction bases left unmatched: 1. Germline CDR1 reads SQVTM; CDR2 reads ANQGSEA. This CDR3 has 13 residues. The CDR3, as DNA: TGCAGCGGACTAGCGGGAGGATCCTACGAGCAGTACTTC. Translation: CSGLAGGSYEQYF.

The rearrangement uses TRBV2 and TRBJ1-5; TRBD1 agrees at 9 bases. J lost 6 bases, V lost 5 bases, and 5 bases had no gene match. The germline gives CDR1 SNHLY, CDR2 FYNNEI. The length of the CDR3 is 14 residues. This chain's CDR3 is CASSSGTGSQPQHF. The CDR3 nucleotides read TGTGCCAGCAGTTCCGGGACAGGGAGTCAGCCCCAGCATTTT.

J is TRBJ2-7 and V is TRBV6-5; possible D gene TRBD1, 6 bases. Germline V gene sequence: CDR1 MNHEY, CDR2 SVGAGI. This CDR3 has 16 amino acids. Trimming stripped 0 bases from V and 2 bases from J, with 14 bases between. CDR3 protein: CASSYSSQGRTYEQYF. The CDR3, as DNA: TGTGCCAGCAGTTACTCGTCACAGGGACGGACCTACGAGCAGTACTTC.

In its sample, this clone was seen once. This chain uses TRBV3-1 (or the pseudogene TRBV3-2) with TRBJ2-5, with a tentative D call TRBD2 (5 bases). Trimming removed 5 bases at V and 5 bases at J, with 15 bases between. Germline CDR1 LGHDT, CDR2 YNNKEL (reference sequence). This CDR3 is 14 amino acids long. CDR3 nucleotides: TGTGCCAGCAGCTCCAGGACTGAATTTGAGACCCAGTACTTC. This encodes CASSSRTEFETQYF.

The chain joins TRBV6-2 or TRBV6-3 to TRBJ1-1; perhaps TRBD1 as D (6 bases). V was clipped by 6 bases and J by 5 bases, with 13 bases between them. The germline CDR1 and CDR2 sequences are MNHEY and SVGEGT. This CDR3 spans 13 amino acids. As DNA, the CDR3 is TGTGCCAGCAGCCTCCAGGGGTTGACTGAAGCTTTCTTT. Its protein product is CASSLQGLTEAFF.

This chain links TRBV7-9 with TRBJ1-1, with D perhaps TRBD1 (5 bases). The CDR3 extends over 14 amino acids. From germline, CDR1 is SEHNR and CDR2 FQNEAQ (reference sequence). V shed 5 bases and J shed 2 bases, with 12 bases lying between them. This CDR3 reads CASSLRGDNTEAFF. DNA of the CDR3: TGTGCCAGCAGCCTACGGGGGGATAACACTGAAGCTTTCTTT.

This clone was seen a few times. The gene calls are TRBV15 and TRBJ1-5; 8 nucleotides line up with TRBD1. The CDR3 is 15 amino acids. V dropped 0 bases and J dropped 7; count of bases not matched to a gene: 5. Germline V gives CDR1 LNHNV, CDR2 YYDKDF (reference sequence). The CDR3 bases are TGTGCCACCAGCAGAGACCAGGGGGCAGGCCAGCCCCAGCATTTT. This encodes CATSRDQGAGQPQHF.

CDR3 amino acids: CASSPAHRVKNIQYF. In DNA, the CDR3 is TGTGCCAGTAGCCCGGCCCACAGGGTCAAAAACATTCAGTACTTC. This chain links TRBV19 with TRBJ2-4; D is perhaps TRBD1 (6 bases). The CDR3 runs to 15 residues. CDR1 and CDR2 from the germline V gene are LNHDA and SQIVND (reference sequence). The ends were cut back, 6 bases at V and 3 bases at J, with 15 bases in the middle.

This clone was seen only a few times. The chain uses TRBV25-1 and TRBJ2-3; 10 positions agree with TRBD2. Trimming took 3 bases from V and 4 from J; bases not matched to a gene: 10. CDR1 and CDR2 from the germline V gene are MGHDK and SYGVNS. The CDR3 runs to 17 residues. The CDR3 protein is CASSEGGLAGVADTQYF. The CDR3, as DNA: TGTGCCAGCAGTGAGGGAGGGCTAGCGGGAGTGGCAGATACGCAGTATTTT.

This chain uses TRBV10-3 with TRBJ2-3; 8 bases match TRBD2. This CDR3 is built from 15 residues. Trimming removed 6 bases from V and 0 bases from J; junction bases left unmatched: 5. Germline CDR1 reads ENHRY; CDR2 reads SYGVKD. This CDR3 is CAISQLAASTDTQYF. CDR3 DNA: TGTGCCATCAGCCAACTAGCGGCTAGCACAGATACGCAGTATTTT.

The V and J genes are TRBV28 and TRBJ2-7; TRBD2 aligns across 7 bases. Per germline, CDR1 MDHEN and CDR2 SYDVKM. J was trimmed by 0 bases and V by 6 bases; bases with no gene match: 11. The CDR3 totals 16 residues. The CDR3: CASRTSPYRISYEQYF. The CDR3 DNA is TGTGCCAGCAGGACTAGCCCTTACCGAATCTCCTACGAGCAGTACTTC.

The chain is built from TRBV29-1 and TRBJ2-3, with TRBD2 matching over 10 bases. In germline, CDR1 is SQVTM, CDR2 ANQGSEA. The CDR3 is 14 amino acids. Trimming cost V 4 bases and J 3 bases; bases outside gene matches: 4. DNA of the CDR3: TGCAGCGTTGGGGCTAGCGGGAGTACAGATACGCAGTATTTT. This sequence encodes CSVGASGSTDTQYF.

This clone has more than one count but fewer than ten. V and J are TRBV9 and TRBJ2-2; TRBD2 matches at 12 bases. The CDR3 runs 16 residues. V lost 4 bases to trimming and J lost 4 bases; unmatched junction nucleotides: 5. The germline gives CDR1 SGDLS, CDR2 YYNGEE. Here the CDR3 DNA reads TGTGCCAGCAGCTTGACTAGCGGGGGAATCACCGGGGAGCTGTTTTTT. This sequence encodes CASSLTSGGITGELFF.

The gene calls are TRBV28 and TRBJ2-5; 9 nucleotides agree with TRBD2. The CDR3 loop spans 15 amino acids. Germline-derived CDR1 and CDR2 are MDHEN and SYDVKM. Unmatched junction bases numbered 9, after V lost 5 bases and J lost 5 bases. The CDR3: CASSLIAGAQETQYF. Here the CDR3 DNA reads TGTGCCAGCAGTCTTATAGCGGGAGCACAGGAGACCCAGTACTTC.

The CDR3 DNA sequence: TGTGCCACCAGTGATGGGACAGGGCCCTACGAGCAGTACTTC. It translates to CATSDGTGPYEQYF. The V and J genes are TRBV24-1 and TRBJ2-7; 9 bases are a match to TRBD1. V lost 3 bases and J lost 2; bases outside the gene matches: 1. This CDR3 is 14 amino acids long. The germline V gene has CDR1 KGHDR and CDR2 SFDVKD.

The rearrangement joins TRBV28 to TRBJ2-2, with D uncertain. Trimming removed 4 bases at V and 4 bases at J, with 10 bases between. The germline V gene has CDR1 MDHEN and CDR2 SYDVKM. The CDR3 length is 14 residues. The CDR3 bases are TGTGCCAGCAGTTCCCCTCTAGTCACCGGGGAGCTGTTTTTT. Its translation is CASSSPLVTGELFF.

The chain uses TRBV6-4 and TRBJ1-1; 10 bases match TRBD1. The length of the CDR3 is 14 residues. The germline CDR1 and CDR2 sequences are MRHNA and SNTAGT. The junction had 6 bases not matched to a gene; V was cut back by 5 bases and J by 6 bases. DNA of the CDR3: TGTGCCAGCAGTCCCGGGACAGGGGACGCTGAAGCTTTCTTT. Translating it yields CASSPGTGDAEAFF.